This TCR beta chain derives from a study of identical twins. MiXCR, applied by TCRdb to the 5' RACE reads, yields one record per CDR3 protein. The repertoire holds 500,000 to 550,000 distinct CDR3 sequences, with roughly a fifth as singletons. Germline V lookup: CDR1 LGHDT, CDR2 YNNKEL (reference sequence). The CDR3 is 12 residues long. Trimming took 4 bases from V and 6 from J; bases not matched to a gene: 3. These data also featured in a second study, about T cells expressing NK-cell markers. That source reports: Seven HCMV-seropositive donors and one seronegative donor made up the eight sequenced donors. The use of an anti-gamma-delta TCR antibody, which was added in several experiments, restricted sorting to T cells expressing alpha-beta TCR.

The clonotype originates from a woman younger than 35 in good health. Sequenced material: CD4+ T cells sorted from blood. The chain employs TRBV3-1 and TRBJ2-7, with 7 bases matching TRBD1. This CDR3 is CASSLTGTEQYF. In DNA, the CDR3 is TGTGCCAGCAGCCTGACAGGGACCGAGCAGTACTTC.